This TCR beta chain appears in the sequencing data of a study of blood T cell repertoires in COVID-19. Study details: The United States, Italy and Spain provided the acute and convalescent COVID-19 samples.

V lost 0 bases and J lost 3, with 14 bases in between. Germline CDR1 reads SEHNR; CDR2 reads FQNEAQ (reference sequence). The CDR3 covers 16 residues. Repertoires were generated with immunoSEQ multiplex PCR, while TCRdb's copy carries only in-frame clones and drops some. Of roughly 180,000 clones listed, roughly four fifths were seen once; the top ten hold 11%. Participants spanned ages about 18 to 90 years and resided in about 24 US areas. Clinical histories supplied by participants themselves formed the basis of cohort assignment. The rearrangement uses TRBV7-9 and TRBJ1-2; D possibly corresponds to TRBD1 (6 bases). Input material: PBMCs or T cells enriched from blood (not recorded which). The source of this sequence is a man in his forties or fifties who had recovered from COVID-19. CDR3 in DNA: TGTGCCAGCAGCTTAGCAGGCGGGGGGACACACTATGGCTACACCTTC. Translated: CASSLAGGGTHYGYTF.